This record looks at one T cell receptor (beta chain) sequence and its context. This entry is derived from a study of blood T cell repertoires in COVID-19. Study at large: Sites across the United States, Italy and Spain contributed samples from acute and convalescent COVID-19.

This table comes from immunoSEQ multiplex PCR, and its TCRdb copy is limited to in-frame clones, with some not included. The repertoire includes 320,000 or so clones, about 87% of them detected once, and over 4.5% sits in the top ten. This CDR3 contains 13 residues. V was clipped by 10 bases and J by 10 bases; unmatched bases: 13. Germline values: CDR1 KGHDR, CDR2 SFDVKD. Donors were grouped by their self-reported clinical history. This receptor was obtained from a young man who had recovered from COVID-19. The V and J genes are TRBV24-1 and TRBJ2-7; 9 bases agree with TRBD1. Sequencing was performed on PBMCs or T cells enriched from blood (not recorded which). The CDR3 DNA reads TGTGCCACTTCTACCGGGACAGGGTTTTTCCAGTACTTC. It translates to CATSTGTGFFQYF.